These T cell receptor beta chains were read from a single sample in a study of OX40 agonist ivuxolimab in advanced cancers. Produced via immunoSEQ multiplex PCR; TCRdb's table is partial and in-frame only. Among roughly 77,000 clones listed, 81% were seen once. The material sequenced was CD4+ or CD8+ T cells sorted from blood, taken in a trial of the OX40 agonist ivuxolimab. Every receptor here comes from an adult with an advanced solid tumor such as melanoma, head and neck, liver or kidney cancer. CDR3s include the opening cysteine and the closing phenylalanine or tryptophan. A D gene is named only where the DNA matches it firmly. Not every row has a clone size; where given, it reads once, few, many or a size class.

TRBD1	-	TRBV2	TRBJ2-7	TGTGCCAGCAGTTATACAGGGGGCTTAAACGAGCAGTACTTC	CASSYTGGLNEQYF
-	-	TRBV19	TRBJ1-5	TGTGCCAGTAGTCTCAGTGCCGATCAGCCCCAGCATTTT	CASSLSADQPQHF
TRBD2	-	TRBV7-9	TRBJ2-3	TGTGCCAGCAGCGGTTCTAGCGGGGGCACAGATACGCAGTATTTT	CASSGSSGGTDTQYF
TRBD1	few	TRBV19	TRBJ2-7	TGTGCCAGTAGTACTCTGGAAGGGACAGGTGGGCGCTACGAGCAGTACTTC	CASSTLEGTGGRYEQYF
-	-	TRBV5-1	TRBJ1-1	TGCGCCAGCAGCTGGACACGGAACACTGAAGCTTTCTTT	CASSWTRNTEAFF
-	-	TRBV11-3	TRBJ2-1	TGTGCCAGCAGCTGGGCGGAGAGCTCCTACAATGAGCAGTTCTTC	CASSWAESSYNEQFF
TRBD1	medium-sized	TRBV30	TRBJ1-2	TGTGCCTGGACGACAATTACCACAGGGGGCCACGGCTACACCTTC	CAWTTITTGGHGYTF
-	once	TRBV5-6	TRBJ1-6	TGTGCCAGCAGCTTCGGGGGTCCGACTTCGTCCCTCCACTTT	CASSFGGPTSSLHF
-	-	TRBV6-5	TRBJ1-2	TGTGCCAGCAGAGGTGGGCTCGGCTACACCTTC	CASRGGLGYTF
-	-	TRBV2	TRBJ2-1	TGTGCCAGCAGGGACGACAGGAATGAGCAGTTCTTC	CASRDDRNEQFF
-	-	TRBV5-1	TRBJ1-5	TGCGCCAGCCCTCGGACAGCCTATAGCAATCAGCCCCAGCATTTT	CASPRTAYSNQPQHF
-	-	TRBV7-6	TRBJ1-1	TGTGCCAGCAGTCCTCGGGGAGGGACGGGAACTGAAGCTTTCTTT	CASSPRGGTGTEAFF
-	-	TRBV9	TRBJ2-7	TGTGCCAGCAGCCCGACGGGGAGCTCCTACGAGCAGTACTTC	CASSPTGSSYEQYF
TRBD1	-	TRBV28	TRBJ1-2	TGTGCCAGCAGTTTAGACGAACAGGGGTATAGCTACACCTTC	CASSLDEQGYSYTF
-	-	TRBV19	TRBJ2-3	TGTGCCAGTAGGCCCCCGCGCACCACAGATACGCAGTATTTT	CASRPPRTTDTQYF
TRBD2	-	TRBV12-5	TRBJ2-1	TGTGCTAGTGGTTTGGGGCTAGCGGGAGCCTATGAGCAGTTCTTC	CASGLGLAGAYEQFF
TRBD2	-	TRBV6-5	TRBJ2-1	TGTGCCAGCAGACTAGCGGGAGGGCCCGGGCAGTTCTTC	CASRLAGGPGQFF
TRBD2	-	TRBV4-1	TRBJ2-2	TGCGCCAGCAGCCAAGCTAGCGGGGGCAACACCGGGGAGCTGTTTTTT	CASSQASGGNTGELFF
TRBD2	-	TRBV27	TRBJ2-3	TGTGCCAGCAGTTCCGCCGGGACTAGCGGGAGCGCTGATACGCAGTATTTT	CASSSAGTSGSADTQYF
-	-	TRBV9	TRBJ2-1	TGTGCCAGCAGCGGGGGGTGGAATGAGCAGTTCTTC	CASSGGWNEQFF
TRBD1	-	TRBV5-5	TRBJ1-1	TGTGCCAGCAGGGACAGGGGCACTGAAGCTTTCTTT	CASRDRGTEAFF
-	-	TRBV6-1	TRBJ1-2	TGTGCCAGCAGTGAAAGCCTCACGTTTTCAGGGAGCTATGGCTACACCTTC	CASSESLTFSGSYGYTF
-	-	TRBV20-1	TRBJ2-5	TGCAGTGCTAGTAGCCCGGGGGAGCAGTACTTC	CSASSPGEQYF
TRBD1	-	TRBV5-1	TRBJ1-4	TGCGCCAGCAGCTTGGGAATGGACAGGGGGGAAAAACTGTTTTTT	CASSLGMDRGEKLFF
-	-	TRBV7-3	TRBJ2-1	TGTGCCAGCAGCGCAACTTCCAGCGGGTCCTACAATGAGCAGTTCTTC	CASSATSSGSYNEQFF
-	-	TRBV11-2	TRBJ1-1	TGTGCCAGCTCCCAAACAAGGAACACTGAAGCTTTCTTT	CASSQTRNTEAFF
-	-	TRBV27	TRBJ2-1	TGTGCCAGCAGTTTATACAATGAGCAGTTCTTC	CASSLYNEQFF
TRBD2	-	TRBV27	TRBJ2-5	TGTGCCAGCAGTTGGAGACTAGCGGGGGCTCACACTGGGGGGACCCAGTACTTC	CASSWRLAGAHTGGTQYF
-	-	TRBV7-8	TRBJ1-1	TGTGCCAGCAGCTTAGGGCAGGTGGGCACTGAAGCTTTCTTT	CASSLGQVGTEAFF
TRBD2	-	TRBV6-6	TRBJ2-1	TGTGCCAGCAGGCCTAGCGGGACGCATTACAATGAGCAGTTCTTC	CASRPSGTHYNEQFF
-	-	TRBV6-1	TRBJ2-7	TGTGCCAGCAGTGAACTGTACCGGGACCCTACCTACGAGCAGTACTTC	CASSELYRDPTYEQYF
TRBD2	-	TRBV27	TRBJ2-1	TGTGCCAGCAGCCACCATGCGGGAGGGAGATACAATGAGCAGTTCTTC	CASSHHAGGRYNEQFF
-	few	TRBV2	TRBJ2-5	TGTGCCAGCAGTGACTCACAGGCGGAAGAGACCCAGTACTTC	CASSDSQAEETQYF
TRBD1	-	TRBV5-5	TRBJ2-1	TGTGCCAGCAGCGGAACTGGGACAGCGTCCTACAATGAGCAGTTCTTC	CASSGTGTASYNEQFF
-	-	TRBV4-2	TRBJ1-5	TGTGCCAGCAGCCAAGACAGGGAGCAGACCCAGCATTTT	CASSQDREQTQHF
-	-	TRBV11-2	TRBJ1-1	TGTGCCAGCAGCTTAGCTGGGGCGGCAGCTTTCTTT	CASSLAGAAAFF